Presented here are 17 T cell receptor beta chains from one specimen sequenced in a study of blood T cell repertoires in COVID-19. Here immunoSEQ multiplex PCR was the method, and the copy in TCRdb shows in-frame clones only, minus some. This sample has 200,000 to 250,000 clones; approximately 88% occur once, and the top ten carry roughly 6%. The specimen sequenced was peripheral blood. These receptors originate from a woman in her 30s with COVID-19, enrolled during active disease.

In DNA, the CDR3 is TGTGCCAGCAGTTTACCCAGGGGGCTGGGTCAGCCCCAGCATTTT. Translation: CASSLPRGLGQPQHF. The gene calls are TRBV28 and TRBJ1-5; 8 bases align to TRBD1. Germline CDR1 MDHEN, CDR2 SYDVKM. The CDR3 is 15 residues long. J gave up 6 bases and V 2 bases, and 6 bases lay outside the gene matches.

The chain is built from TRBV5-6 and TRBJ2-4; maybe TRBD2 (6 bases). Germline assignment: CDR1 SGHDT and CDR2 YYEEEE. Trimming pared 0 bases from V and 3 bases from J, leaving 10 bases between. The CDR3 length is 15 residues. The CDR3 DNA sequence: TGTGCCAGCAGCTTGGCGGCGGGACGCAAAAACATTCAGTACTTC. Amino acids: CASSLAAGRKNIQYF.

The J gene is TRBJ2-5, the V gene TRBV7-6, with D possibly TRBD2 on 6 matching bases. CDR3 length equals 12 residues. V was pared by 8 bases and J by 5 bases, with 12 bases between. Germline V gene data show CDR1 as SGHVS and CDR2 as FNYEAQ. The CDR3 DNA reads TGTGCCAGCGGGACGGGGAGGGAGACCCAGTACTTC. Translation gives CASGTGRETQYF.

The chain has TRBV25-1 and TRBJ2-5, with a tentative D call TRBD2 (7 bases). V gave up 7 bases and J gave up 4 bases, with 13 bases separating them. The CDR3 consists of 13 residues. CDR1 MGHDK and CDR2 SYGVNS come from the germline V gene. CDR3 in amino acids: CASMKRGGETQYF. The DNA of the CDR3 is TGTGCCAGCATGAAGAGGGGGGGAGAGACCCAGTACTTC.

The chain combines TRBV11-3 with TRBJ2-2; D is undetermined. Trimming cost V 3 bases and J 2 bases, with 7 bases left between them. Germline V lookup: CDR1 SGHNT, CDR2 YENEEA. CDR3 length equals 14 residues. In DNA form, the CDR3 reads TGTGCCAGCAGCTTGTCTAGAAACACCGGGGAGCTGTTTTTT. Protein sequence: CASSLSRNTGELFF.

V usage is TRBV24-1 and J usage is TRBJ2-5, with 9 bases matching TRBD2. Germline CDR1 is KGHDR and CDR2 is SFDVKD. This CDR3 region has 15 residues. The ends lost 4 bases at V and 4 bases at J; junction bases unmatched: 6. CDR3 amino acids: CATSEAGGPPETQYF. CDR3 nucleotides: TGTGCCACCAGTGAGGCGGGAGGGCCTCCAGAGACCCAGTACTTC.

The chain uses TRBV2 and TRBJ1-1, with D unclear. Germline-derived CDR1 and CDR2 are SNHLY and FYNNEI. V shed 5 bases and J shed 5 bases, with 6 bases lying between them. The CDR3 is 11 amino acids. CDR3 amino acids: CASSSRTEAFF. CDR3 sequence (DNA): TGTGCCAGCAGTTCCCGGACTGAAGCTTTCTTT.

This clone has a handful of counts. V and J are TRBV6-1 and TRBJ2-1, with 10 bases lining up with TRBD2. In germline, CDR1 is MNHNS, CDR2 SASEGT. This CDR3 has 16 amino acids. V was pared by 0 bases and J by 2 bases, with 1 base of the junction left unmatched. CDR3 nucleotides: TGTGCCAGCAGTGAAGCGAGCGGGGGGGCCTACAATGAGCAGTTCTTC. Protein product: CASSEASGGAYNEQFF.

The V and J genes are TRBV12-3 or TRBV12-4 and TRBJ2-7; perhaps TRBD2 as D (5 bases). V lost 1 base and J lost 7, with 8 bases in between. This CDR3 has 12 amino acids. CDR3 loop: CASSLGGWEQYF. CDR3 coding DNA: TGTGCCAGCAGTTTAGGAGGGTGGGAGCAGTACTTC.

The J gene is TRBJ1-2, the V gene TRBV27; 7 positions agree with TRBD1. V gave up 8 bases and J gave up 5 bases; unmatched junction bases: 5. Looked up from germline, CDR1 is MNHEY and CDR2 is SMNVEV (reference sequence). The CDR3 contains 12 residues. CDR3 sequence (DNA): TGTGCCAGCGGCCGCAGGGGGTATGGCTACACCTTC. Its protein is CASGRRGYGYTF.

V gene TRBV29-1 combines with J gene TRBJ2-3; D not certain. The CDR3 spans 13 residues. The germline gives CDR1 SQVTM, CDR2 ANQGSEA. The germline V and J ends were trimmed by 3 bases and 0 bases, with 7 bases remaining between them. CDR3 nucleotides: TGCAGCGTTGATAGTGCTAGCACAGATACGCAGTATTTT. Translated, it gives CSVDSASTDTQYF.

The rearrangement joins TRBV7-8 to TRBJ2-7, with D tentatively TRBD2 (5 bases). V was clipped by 5 bases and J by 0 bases, with 14 bases between them. This CDR3 spans 15 amino acids. The germline CDR1 and CDR2 sequences are SGHVS and FQNEAQ. The CDR3 DNA reads as TGTGCCAGCAGCGGGAAGAGGGTGAGCTCCTACGAGCAGTACTTC. It specifies CASSGKRVSSYEQYF. Supplemented by reference TRBV7-8 and TRBJ2-7, the full variable domain reads GAGVSQSPRYKVAKRGQDVALRCDPISGHVSLFWYQQALGQGPEFLTYFQNEAQLDKSGLPSDRFFAERPEGSVSTLKIQRTQQEDSAVYLCASSGKRVSSYEQYFGPGTRLTVT.

V usage is TRBV3-1 (or the pseudogene TRBV3-2) and J usage is TRBJ2-1; no firm D call. This CDR3 spans 16 amino acids. Trimming removed 1 base from V and 0 bases from J, with 10 bases in between. CDR1 LGHDT and CDR2 YNNKEL come from the germline V gene (reference sequence). In nucleotides, the CDR3 is TGTGCCAGCAGCCAAGGCAGAGGAAGCTCCTACAATGAGCAGTTCTTC. Translating gives CASSQGRGSSYNEQFF.

This chain joins TRBV4-3 and TRBJ1-2, with TRBD1 matching 9 bases. The CDR3 runs to 15 residues. The germline V gene encodes CDR1 LGHNA and CDR2 YSLEER. J lost 2 bases, V lost 1 base, and 2 bases had no gene match. The CDR3 sequence is CASSQGQGDNYGYTF. The DNA of the CDR3 is TGCGCCAGCAGCCAAGGACAGGGGGACAACTATGGCTACACCTTC.

The chain is built from TRBV27 and TRBJ2-1; D is undetermined. CDR3 length equals 11 residues. Germline V lookup: CDR1 MNHEY, CDR2 SMNVEV (reference sequence). The ends were cut back, 8 bases at V and 10 bases at J, with 12 bases in the middle. This chain's CDR3 is CASGGYREQFF. CDR3 sequence (DNA): TGTGCCAGCGGCGGATATAGAGAGCAGTTCTTC.

The chain couples TRBV11-3 to TRBJ2-1, with TRBD1 matching over 8 bases. The CDR3 covers 16 residues. Per the germline V gene, CDR1 is SGHNT and CDR2 is YENEEA. V trimming: 0 bases; J trimming: 4 bases; junction bases outside the gene matches: 5. CDR3 nucleotides: TGTGCCAGCAGCTTAGATGGGCAGGGGGCGTACAATGAGCAGTTCTTC. Its translation is CASSLDGQGAYNEQFF.

The chain is built from TRBV7-8 and TRBJ2-7; D possibly corresponds to TRBD1 (7 bases). The germline gives CDR1 SGHVS, CDR2 FQNEAQ. V lost 5 bases, J lost 4 bases, and 18 bases lay in between. There are 15 residues in the CDR3. The CDR3 DNA reads as TGTGCCAGCAGCCCCCCGGAGGGGGCCCTATACGAGCAGTACTTC. Its translation is CASSPPEGALYEQYF.